This T cell receptor (beta chain) was sequenced during a study of OX40 agonist ivuxolimab in advanced cancers. V lost 2 bases, J lost 4 bases, and 9 bases lay in between. CDR3 length: 14 amino acids. Per the germline V gene, CDR1 is SGHRS and CDR2 is YFSETQ. Clones were sequenced by immunoSEQ multiplex PCR, and TCRdb holds only the in-frame ones, with some missing. The sample has about 69,000 clones, about 90% seen once. The chain links TRBV5-1 to TRBJ2-2; D call uncertain. Sequencing was performed on CD4+ or CD8+ T cells sorted from blood, taken in a trial of the OX40 agonist ivuxolimab. The origin of this receptor is an adult with an advanced solid tumor such as melanoma, head and neck, liver or kidney cancer. CDR3 amino acids: CASSLVQRTGELFF. The CDR3, as DNA: TGCGCCAGCAGCTTAGTACAGCGCACCGGGGAGCTGTTTTTT.